This paragraph reports one T cell receptor (beta chain). The entry originates in a study of blood T cell repertoires in COVID-19. About the study: Acute and convalescent COVID-19 samples came from the United States, Italy and Spain.

Sequenced by immunoSEQ multiplex PCR; TCRdb stores in-frame clones only, minus some. The top ten hold more than 6.5% of the sample, which has 150,000 or so clones, about 90% seen once. Sequencing was done on a sample of PBMCs or T cells enriched from blood (not recorded which). This sequence was found in a woman aged 45-65 years who had recovered from COVID-19.

CDR3: CASSFAGGRTGELFF. CDR3 nucleotide sequence: TGTGCCAGCAGCTTCGCGGGAGGTCGGACCGGGGAGCTGTTTTTT. The V gene is TRBV5-4, the J gene TRBJ2-2; TRBD2 aligns across 8 bases. Germline V lookup: CDR1 SGHNT, CDR2 YYREEE (reference sequence). V lost 2 bases and J lost 5; bases outside the gene matches: 5. This CDR3 is 15 amino acids long. The complete variable domain, with remaining parts taken from reference TRBV5-4 and TRBJ2-2, reads ETGVTQSPTHLIKTRGQQVTLRCSSQSGHNTVSWYQQALGQGPQFIFQYYREEENGRGNFPPRFSGLQFPNYSSELNVNALELDDSALYLCASSFAGGRTGELFFGEGSRLTVL.